These T cell receptor beta chains were read from a single sample in a study of cytomegalovirus exposure and HLA in healthy donors. The data were produced by immunoSEQ multiplex PCR, yet TCRdb's version contains in-frame clones alone and is incomplete. The table shows 40,000 or so clones, with 70% to 75% occurring only once. Input material: PBMCs. The receptors come from a man aged 25-40 years in good health and CMV-seronegative. Each CDR3 is given with its conserved first and last residue.

v_gene: TRBV6-5; j_gene: TRBJ1-1; CDR3aa: CASSLSVSTEAFF
v_gene: TRBV4-2; j_gene: TRBJ2-7; CDR3aa: CASSQPETGVDEQYF
v_gene: TRBV9; j_gene: TRBJ1-1; CDR3aa: CASSQGGFTEAFF
v_gene: TRBV6-6; j_gene: TRBJ2-7; CDR3aa: CASRPSAGSSYEQYF
v_gene: TRBV28; j_gene: TRBJ2-4; CDR3aa: CASSFSWVAGGQGAKNIQYF
v_gene: TRBV5-1; j_gene: TRBJ2-7; CDR3aa: CASSWTLAGGGYEQYF
v_gene: TRBV7-8; j_gene: -; CDR3aa: CASSRAVVSGSGYEQYF
v_gene: TRBV7-8; j_gene: TRBJ2-5; CDR3aa: CASSRRQEETQYF
v_gene: TRBV19; j_gene: TRBJ1-5; CDR3aa: CASSIFTASVGGRSNQPQHF
v_gene: TRBV9; j_gene: TRBJ2-3; CDR3aa: CASSVVSSGGATDTQYF
v_gene: TRBV6-1; j_gene: TRBJ2-1; CDR3aa: CASAGKSAGDNEQFF
v_gene: TRBV10-1; j_gene: TRBJ2-5; CDR3aa: CASSERPSGSTETQYF
v_gene: TRBV4-1; j_gene: TRBJ2-3; CDR3aa: CASSPPLDTQYF
v_gene: TRBV7-8; j_gene: TRBJ2-7; CDR3aa: CASSPDRTSLSYEQYF
v_gene: TRBV28; j_gene: TRBJ1-2; CDR3aa: CASRDPTSYGYTF
v_gene: TRBV5-5; j_gene: TRBJ1-2; CDR3aa: CASSLAVTIGDGYTF
v_gene: TRBV2; j_gene: -; CDR3aa: CASSVSLSYEQYF
v_gene: TRBV7-7; j_gene: TRBJ2-5; CDR3aa: CASGGQGKETQYF
v_gene: TRBV7-6; j_gene: TRBJ2-2; CDR3aa: CASSLPANTGELFF
v_gene: TRBV28; j_gene: TRBJ2-6; CDR3aa: CGTGTGGFSGANVLTF
v_gene: TRBV2; j_gene: TRBJ2-3; CDR3aa: CASSEAVAGYTDTQYF
v_gene: TRBV5-6; j_gene: TRBJ1-1; CDR3aa: CASSLGALNTEAFF
v_gene: TRBV27; j_gene: TRBJ2-1; CDR3aa: CASRQQGGNSYNEQFF
v_gene: TRBV2; j_gene: TRBJ2-2; CDR3aa: CASSGQGGGNTGELFF
v_gene: TRBV12-5; j_gene: TRBJ1-5; CDR3aa: CASASQGVQPQHF